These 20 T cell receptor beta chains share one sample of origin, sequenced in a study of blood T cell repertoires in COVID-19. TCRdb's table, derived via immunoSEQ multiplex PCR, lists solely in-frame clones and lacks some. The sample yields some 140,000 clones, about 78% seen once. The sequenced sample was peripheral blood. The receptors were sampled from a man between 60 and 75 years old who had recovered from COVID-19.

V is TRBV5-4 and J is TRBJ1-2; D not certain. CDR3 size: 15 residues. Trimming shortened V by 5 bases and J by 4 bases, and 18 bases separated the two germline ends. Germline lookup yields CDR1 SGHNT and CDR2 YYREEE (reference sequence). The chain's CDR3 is CASSPRSGGTYGYTF. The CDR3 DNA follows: TGTGCCAGCAGTCCCCGGTCCGGTGGTACCTATGGCTACACCTTC.

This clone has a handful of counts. The DNA for the CDR3 is TGTGCTAGTGGTTCGGGTGATCAGCCCCAGCATTTT. This encodes CASGSGDQPQHF. This sequence joins TRBV12-5 and TRBJ1-5; no firm D call. The CDR3 extends over 12 amino acids. Germline V gene sequence: CDR1 LGHNT, CDR2 FRNRAP. V was shortened by 4 bases and J by 5 bases, with 6 bases between the two germline ends.

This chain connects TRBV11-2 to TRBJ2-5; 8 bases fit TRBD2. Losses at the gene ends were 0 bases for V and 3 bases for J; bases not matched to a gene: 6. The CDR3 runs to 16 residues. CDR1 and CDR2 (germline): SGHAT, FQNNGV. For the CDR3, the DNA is TGTGCCAGCAGCTTAGATCTTGGGGGACTAGAAGAGACCCAGTACTTC. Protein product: CASSLDLGGLEETQYF.

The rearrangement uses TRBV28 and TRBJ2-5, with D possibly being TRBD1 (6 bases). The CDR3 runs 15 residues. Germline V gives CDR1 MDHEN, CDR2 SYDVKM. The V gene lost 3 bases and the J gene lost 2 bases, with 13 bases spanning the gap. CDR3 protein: CASSLLQGRQETQYF. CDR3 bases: TGTGCCAGCAGTTTGTTACAGGGAAGGCAAGAGACCCAGTACTTC.

Here the CDR3 reads CASSDSGQAHQPQHF. CDR3 bases: TGTGCCAGCAGTGACTCGGGACAGGCACATCAGCCCCAGCATTTT. The chain links TRBV6-4 to TRBJ1-5; 8 bases map to TRBD1. Germline V CDR1 and CDR2: MRHNA, SNTAGT. This CDR3 spans 15 amino acids. Losses at the gene ends were 0 bases for V and 5 bases for J; bases not matched to a gene: 3.

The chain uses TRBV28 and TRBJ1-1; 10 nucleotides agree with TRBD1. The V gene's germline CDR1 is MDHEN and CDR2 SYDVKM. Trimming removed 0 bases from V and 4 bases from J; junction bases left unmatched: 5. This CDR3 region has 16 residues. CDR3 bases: TGTGCCAGCAGTTTATGGGGGACAGGGGAGGCCACTGAAGCTTTCTTT. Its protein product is CASSLWGTGEATEAFF.

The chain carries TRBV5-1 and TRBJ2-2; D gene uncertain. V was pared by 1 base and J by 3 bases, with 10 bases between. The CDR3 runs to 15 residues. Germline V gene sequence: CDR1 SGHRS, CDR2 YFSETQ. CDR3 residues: CASSLRPSDTGELFF. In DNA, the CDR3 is TGCGCCAGCAGCTTGAGGCCCAGCGACACCGGGGAGCTGTTTTTT. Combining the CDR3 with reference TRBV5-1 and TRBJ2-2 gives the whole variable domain KAGVTQTPRYLIKTRGQQVTLSCSPISGHRSVSWYQQTPGQGLQFLFEYFSETQRNKGNFPGRFSGRQFSNSRSEMNVSTLELGDSALYLCASSLRPSDTGELFFGEGSRLTVL.

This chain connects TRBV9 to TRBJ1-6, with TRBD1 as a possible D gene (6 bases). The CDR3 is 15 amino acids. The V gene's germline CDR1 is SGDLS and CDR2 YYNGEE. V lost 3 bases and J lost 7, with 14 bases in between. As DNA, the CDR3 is TGTGCCAGCAGCGAGAAACAGGGATCAAATTCACCCCTCCACTTT. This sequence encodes CASSEKQGSNSPLHF.

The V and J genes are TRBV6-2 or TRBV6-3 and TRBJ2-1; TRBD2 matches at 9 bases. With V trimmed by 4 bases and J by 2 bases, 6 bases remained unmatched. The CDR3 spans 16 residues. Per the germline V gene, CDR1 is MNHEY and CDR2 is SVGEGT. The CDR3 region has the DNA TGTGCCAGCAGTTCCATTAGCGGGAGCGCCTACAATGAGCAGTTCTTC. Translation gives CASSSISGSAYNEQFF.

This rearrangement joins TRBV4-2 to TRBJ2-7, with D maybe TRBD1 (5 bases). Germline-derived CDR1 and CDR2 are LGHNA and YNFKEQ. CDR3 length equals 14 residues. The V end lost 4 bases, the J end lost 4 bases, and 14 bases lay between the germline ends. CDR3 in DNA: TGTGCCAGCAGCCCAGGTAGCCCAGGGTACGAGCAGTACTTC. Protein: CASSPGSPGYEQYF.

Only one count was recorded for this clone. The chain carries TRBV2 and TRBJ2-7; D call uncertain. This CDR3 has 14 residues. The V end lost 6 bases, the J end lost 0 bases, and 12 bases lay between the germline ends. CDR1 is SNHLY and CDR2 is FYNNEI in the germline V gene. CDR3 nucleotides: TGTGCCAGCAGAAAGAATCCCGGCTCCTACGAGCAGTACTTC. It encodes CASRKNPGSYEQYF.

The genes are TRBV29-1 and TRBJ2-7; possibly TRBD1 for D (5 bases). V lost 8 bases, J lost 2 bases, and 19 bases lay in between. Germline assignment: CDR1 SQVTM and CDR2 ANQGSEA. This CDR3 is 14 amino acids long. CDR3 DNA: TGCAGCTCTTTAGGGGCCGAAAACACCTACGAGCAGTACTTC. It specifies CSSLGAENTYEQYF.

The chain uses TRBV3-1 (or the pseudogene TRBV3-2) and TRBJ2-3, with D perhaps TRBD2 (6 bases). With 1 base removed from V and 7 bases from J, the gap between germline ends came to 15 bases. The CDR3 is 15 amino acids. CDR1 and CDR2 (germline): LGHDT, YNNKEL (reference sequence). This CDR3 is CASSQGYKAGNTQYF. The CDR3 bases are TGTGCCAGCAGCCAAGGGTATAAGGCGGGAAATACGCAGTATTTT.

CDR3 protein: CASSPRVANTGELFF. CDR3 DNA: TGTGCCAGCAGCCCCCGGGTCGCGAACACCGGGGAGCTGTTTTTT. The chain combines TRBV6-5 with TRBJ2-2, with D uncertain. The CDR3 has 15 residues. The germline CDR1 and CDR2 sequences are MNHEY and SVGAGI. V lost 6 bases and J lost 0, with 11 bases in between.

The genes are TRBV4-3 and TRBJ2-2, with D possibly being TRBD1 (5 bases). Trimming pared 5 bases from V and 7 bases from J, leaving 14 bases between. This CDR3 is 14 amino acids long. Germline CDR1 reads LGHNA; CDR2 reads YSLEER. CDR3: CASSNLGANGELFF. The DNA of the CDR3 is TGCGCCAGCAGCAACTTAGGGGCAAACGGGGAGCTGTTTTTT.

CDR3 sequence (DNA): TGTGCCAGCGATTTAGGGGTAGACGGCTACACCTTC. The encoded protein is CASDLGVDGYTF. The chain couples TRBV27 to TRBJ1-2, with D possibly TRBD1 on 5 matching bases. V was cut by 8 bases and J by 8 bases, with 15 bases left in between. CDR1 and CDR2 from the germline V gene are MNHEY and SMNVEV (reference sequence). The CDR3 is 12 residues long.

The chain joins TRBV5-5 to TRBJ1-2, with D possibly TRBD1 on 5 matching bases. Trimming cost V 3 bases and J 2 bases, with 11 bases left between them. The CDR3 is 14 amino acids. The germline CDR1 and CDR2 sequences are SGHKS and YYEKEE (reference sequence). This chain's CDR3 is CASSSSGGNYGYTF. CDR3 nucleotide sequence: TGTGCCAGCAGCTCCTCGGGGGGGAACTATGGCTACACCTTC.

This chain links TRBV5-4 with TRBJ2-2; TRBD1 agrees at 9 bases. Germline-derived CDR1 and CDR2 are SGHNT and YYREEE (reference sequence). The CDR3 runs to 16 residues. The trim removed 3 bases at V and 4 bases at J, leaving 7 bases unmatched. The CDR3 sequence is CASSSPDRGGTGELFF. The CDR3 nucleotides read TGTGCCAGCAGCTCCCCCGACAGGGGGGGCACCGGGGAGCTGTTTTTT.

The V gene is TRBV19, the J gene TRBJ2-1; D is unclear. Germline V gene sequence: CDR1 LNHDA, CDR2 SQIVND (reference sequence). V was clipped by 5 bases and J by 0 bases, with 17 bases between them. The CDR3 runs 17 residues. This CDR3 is CASSVSPPTSSYNEQFF. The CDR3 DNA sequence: TGTGCCAGTAGTGTCTCACCCCCCACGAGCTCCTACAATGAGCAGTTCTTC.

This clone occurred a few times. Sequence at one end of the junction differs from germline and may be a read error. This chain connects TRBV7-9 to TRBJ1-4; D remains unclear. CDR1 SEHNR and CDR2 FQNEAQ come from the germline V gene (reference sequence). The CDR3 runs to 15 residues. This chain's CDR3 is CASSSLGETDEKLFF. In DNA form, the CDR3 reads TGTGCCAGCAGCTCCCTTGGAGAAACTGATGAAAAACTGTTTTTT.